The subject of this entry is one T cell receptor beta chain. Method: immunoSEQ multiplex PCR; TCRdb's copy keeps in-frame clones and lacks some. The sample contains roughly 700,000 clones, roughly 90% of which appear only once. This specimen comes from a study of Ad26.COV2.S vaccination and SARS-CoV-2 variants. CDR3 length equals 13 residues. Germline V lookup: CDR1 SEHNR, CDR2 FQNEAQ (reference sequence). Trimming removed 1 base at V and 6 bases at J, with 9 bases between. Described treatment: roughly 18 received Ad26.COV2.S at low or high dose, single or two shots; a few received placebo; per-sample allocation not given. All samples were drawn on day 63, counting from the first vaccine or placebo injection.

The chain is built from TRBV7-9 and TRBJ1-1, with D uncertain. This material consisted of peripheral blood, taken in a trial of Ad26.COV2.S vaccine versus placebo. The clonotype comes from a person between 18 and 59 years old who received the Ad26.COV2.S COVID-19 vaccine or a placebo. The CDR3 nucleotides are TGTGCCAGCAGCTTAGAGGATGTCGCTGAAGCTTTCTTT. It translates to CASSLEDVAEAFF.